This note documents a single T cell receptor beta chain sequence. The Seattle patients joined while their infection was active and were tracked longitudinally afterward. The data originate from a study of blood T cell repertoires in COVID-19. Study overall: Italy, Spain and the United States were the sources of the convalescent and acute COVID-19 samples. T cells, B-cell-depleted T cells, or PBMCs provided the cDNA or gDNA that served as material.

Methods used by the authors: The authors estimated nucleated cell counts from reference gene primer amplification. Using immunoSEQ multiplex PCR, the repertoire was profiled, and TCRdb retains in-frame clones only, with some absent. V and J calls and clone size are given by that table; D and trimming were obtained from the DNA. This table has a few hundred thousand clones, approximately 86% appearing once. The sequencing input was peripheral blood. The source is a woman aged 55-70 years with COVID-19, enrolled during active disease.

CDR3 in DNA: TGTGCCAGCAGCCCCAGGGCTGTTTTATCACCCCTCCACTTT. It yields the protein CASSPRAVLSPLHF. The chain couples TRBV11-3 to TRBJ1-6; D might be TRBD1 (5 bases). This CDR3 spans 14 amino acids. The germline gives CDR1 SGHNT, CDR2 YENEEA. The V gene lost 5 bases and the J gene lost 10 bases, with 15 bases spanning the gap.